The 24 T cell receptor beta chains below all came from one sample that was sequenced in a study of cytomegalovirus exposure and HLA in healthy donors. This PCR relied on a set of 60 Vbeta primers and 13 Jbeta primers. Assay used: immunoSEQ multiplex PCR; TCRdb lists only in-frame clones, some missing. The sample records fewer than 200,000 clones, approximately 81% being singletons. The sequencing sample was made of PBMCs. All receptors derive from a female donor in good health and CMV-seronegative.

The chain has TRBV5-1 and TRBJ2-6, with unresolved D. Germline lookup yields CDR1 SGHRS and CDR2 YFSETQ. Trimming cost V 1 base and J 0 bases, with 5 bases left between them. The CDR3 contains 15 residues. CDR3 sequence: CASSLRGSGANVLTF. The CDR3 DNA sequence: TGCGCCAGCAGCTTGAGAGGCTCTGGGGCCAACGTCCTGACTTTC.

The V and J genes are TRBV6-1 and TRBJ2-7; D is possibly TRBD2 (6 bases). Germline loops: CDR1 MNHNS, CDR2 SASEGT. CDR3 length: 13 amino acids. V was cut by 2 bases and J by 5 bases, with 10 bases left in between. The CDR3 region has the DNA TGTGCCAGCAGTGAACGGGAGTTCGACGAGCAGTACTTC. It translates to CASSEREFDEQYF.

As concerns this clone: Other DNA sequences in the same sample also yield this CDR3. J is TRBJ2-7 and V is TRBV19; 10 bases agree with TRBD1. V lost 4 bases, J lost 3 bases, and 0 bases stayed unmatched. The CDR3 has 13 residues. Germline assignment: CDR1 LNHDA and CDR2 SQIVND (reference sequence). The CDR3 protein is CASSRDRGYEQYF. The CDR3 DNA reads TGTGCCAGTAGTAGGGACAGGGGCTACGAGCAGTACTTC.

The chain carries TRBV7-2 and TRBJ2-1; unclear D gene. The V and J ends lost 2 bases and 4 bases respectively, with 9 bases between them. This CDR3 spans 14 amino acids. Germline loops: CDR1 SGHTA, CDR2 FQGNSA. Written as DNA, the CDR3 is TGTGCCAGCAGCTTAACGACCGGGTACAATGAGCAGTTCTTC. Its protein is CASSLTTGYNEQFF.

The chain couples TRBV25-1 to TRBJ2-5; D is unresolved. The last part of the DNA fits TRBJ2-7 better; the J call may be wrong. The CDR3 loop spans 11 amino acids. Germline V gene sequence: CDR1 MGHDK, CDR2 SYGVNS. The CDR3 here is CALGNPYEQYF. CDR3 DNA: TGTGCCCTAGGTAACCCCTACGAGCAGTACTTC.

This chain connects TRBV28 to TRBJ1-1; tentative D call: TRBD1 (5 bases). The V gene's germline CDR1 is MDHEN and CDR2 SYDVKM. The CDR3 extends over 14 amino acids. V was trimmed by 6 bases and J by 1 base, leaving 12 bases between them. The CDR3 DNA is TGTGCCAGCAGCCCAGGGTTCGAGAACACTGAAGCTTTCTTT. Translated: CASSPGFENTEAFF.

The chain is built from TRBV29-1 and TRBJ2-1, with 14 positions matching TRBD2. Germline CDR1 and CDR2: SQVTM and ANQGSEA. This CDR3 comprises 14 residues. J gave up 8 bases and V 6 bases, and 6 bases lay outside the gene matches. This chain's CDR3 is CSVAGLAGGDEQFF. The CDR3 DNA reads as TGCAGCGTGGCCGGACTAGCGGGAGGAGATGAGCAGTTCTTC.

The V and J genes are TRBV4-3 and TRBJ1-1, with TRBD1 matching 7 bases. Germline CDR1 reads LGHNA; CDR2 reads YSLEER. The CDR3 sequence is 14 residues long. V lost 4 bases to trimming and J lost 1 base; unmatched junction nucleotides: 3. The CDR3: CASSPKGANTEAFF. The CDR3 DNA reads as TGCGCCAGCAGCCCCAAGGGGGCGAACACTGAAGCTTTCTTT.

The chain is built from TRBV30 and TRBJ2-1; D perhaps matches TRBD1 (6 bases). CDR1 and CDR2 from the germline V gene are GTSNPN and SVGIG (reference sequence). Between the trimmed V and J ends, which lost 1 base and 10 bases, there was a span of 8 bases. The CDR3 is 11 residues long. The CDR3 region is CAWSGGHEQFF. The DNA of the CDR3 is TGTGCCTGGAGTGGGGGACACGAGCAGTTCTTC.

The V and J genes are TRBV27 and TRBJ1-2, with 8 bases aligning to TRBD1. V lost 3 bases to trimming and J lost 8 bases; unmatched junction nucleotides: 8. Germline CDR1 is MNHEY and CDR2 is SMNVEV (reference sequence). CDR3 length: 14 residues. The CDR3 sequence is CASSFGQGIGGYTF. The CDR3 DNA reads as TGTGCCAGCAGTTTTGGACAGGGAATAGGAGGCTACACCTTC.

Worth noting for this clone: The junction differs from germline at one of its ends, possibly a read error. This chain connects TRBV5-1 to TRBJ2-1; 10 bases are a match to TRBD2. The CDR3 contains 16 residues. Germline V lookup: CDR1 SGHRS, CDR2 YFSETQ. The CDR3 DNA is TGCGCCAGCAGCTTGGGGCTAGCGGGAGATTACAATGAGCGGTTCTTC. Translating gives CASSLGLAGDYNERFF.

This clone showed up just once. This chain's CDR3 is CASSFRRDRAYGYTF. DNA for the CDR3: TGTGCCAGCAGCTTCAGAAGGGACAGGGCCTATGGCTACACCTTC. This chain joins TRBV7-8 and TRBJ1-2; 9 bases match TRBD1. The germline gives CDR1 SGHVS, CDR2 FQNEAQ. Trimming cost V 3 bases and J 4 bases; bases outside gene matches: 6. CDR3 length equals 15 residues.

The chain links TRBV5-1 to TRBJ1-4; D ambiguous. CDR1 is SGHRS, CDR2 YFSETQ, per germline. V lost 6 bases and J lost 3, with 15 bases in between. The CDR3 totals 15 residues. CDR3 bases: TGCGCCAGCACGGGTCACGGGGAGGCTAATGAAAAACTGTTTTTT. Translation: CASTGHGEANEKLFF.

The CDR3 coding sequence is TGTGCCAGCAGAACAGGGGTAGGTTCACCCCTCCACTTT. Amino acid sequence: CASRTGVGSPLHF. The V call is TRBV27, the J call TRBJ1-6, with 7 bases that match TRBD1. CDR1 MNHEY and CDR2 SMNVEV come from the germline V gene (reference sequence). This CDR3 is built from 13 residues. Trimming took 6 bases from V and 9 from J; bases not matched to a gene: 5.

This chain connects TRBV19 to TRBJ1-1, with 7 bases that match TRBD1. The germline V gene encodes CDR1 LNHDA and CDR2 SQIVND (reference sequence). This CDR3 is 13 amino acids long. J gave up 5 bases and V 4 bases, and 4 bases lay outside the gene matches. The CDR3 nucleotides read TGTGCCAGTAGTAGCAGGGGGTCTACTGAAGCTTTCTTT. This encodes CASSSRGSTEAFF.

J is TRBJ1-1 and V is TRBV2; D is undetermined. CDR3 length: 14 residues. Germline lookup yields CDR1 SNHLY and CDR2 FYNNEI. The V end lost 2 bases, the J end lost 0 bases, and 7 bases lay between the germline ends. CDR3 protein: CASSENSLNTEAFF. CDR3 nucleotides: TGTGCCAGCAGTGAAAACAGCTTGAACACTGAAGCTTTCTTT.

The chain uses TRBV7-9 and TRBJ2-5; 7 nucleotides match TRBD1. The CDR3 covers 16 residues. V was pared by 4 bases and J by 4 bases, with 12 bases of the junction left unmatched. The germline V gene has CDR1 SEHNR and CDR2 FQNEAQ (reference sequence). CDR3: CASSSRGQKTRETQYF. The CDR3 nucleotides read TGTGCCAGCAGCTCCAGGGGACAGAAGACGCGAGAGACCCAGTACTTC.

This chain joins TRBV6-4 and TRBJ2-5; D gene ambiguous. Trimming removed 4 bases from V and 1 base from J, with 7 bases in between. CDR1 and CDR2 (germline): MRHNA, SNTAGT. This CDR3 comprises 13 residues. The DNA for the CDR3 is TGTGCCAGCAGTGTTGACTTCCAAGAGACCCAGTACTTC. Translated, it gives CASSVDFQETQYF.

In its sample, this clone was seen once. The chain links TRBV7-9 to TRBJ2-5; 9 nucleotides match TRBD2. This CDR3 has 14 residues. The V gene end was trimmed by 1 base and the J gene end by 3 bases; junction bases not matched to a gene: 0. The germline gives CDR1 SEHNR, CDR2 FQNEAQ (reference sequence). The CDR3 coding sequence is TGTGCCAGCAGCTTAGGACTAGCGGAAGAGACCCAGTACTTC. Its translation: CASSLGLAEETQYF.

This chain joins TRBV7-9 and TRBJ2-1; D gene ambiguous. The CDR3 loop spans 11 amino acids. V was clipped by 3 bases and J by 9 bases, with 6 bases between them. Germline-derived CDR1 and CDR2 are SEHNR and FQNEAQ (reference sequence). The CDR3, as DNA: TGTGCCAGCAGCTTGTTATCTGAGCAGTTCTTC. This sequence encodes CASSLLSEQFF.

This clone occurred a few times. V and J are TRBV6-5 and TRBJ1-1; possibly TRBD1 for D (5 bases). Germline V CDR1 and CDR2: MNHEY, SVGAGI. Between the trimmed V and J ends, which lost 3 bases and 1 base, there was a span of 9 bases. The CDR3 contains 14 residues. CDR3 nucleotides: TGTGCCAGCAGTTATGTGGGGGGGAACACTGAAGCTTTCTTT. It yields the protein CASSYVGGNTEAFF.

The chain has TRBV5-1 and TRBJ2-3; 12 bases are a match to TRBD2. The CDR3 has 18 residues. The V gene's germline CDR1 is SGHRS and CDR2 YFSETQ. V lost 0 bases, J lost 4 bases, and 9 bases stayed unmatched. The CDR3 is CASSLASSGRAGADTQYF. DNA for the CDR3: TGCGCCAGCAGCTTGGCGTCTAGCGGGAGGGCCGGGGCAGATACGCAGTATTTT.

This clone has only a few counts. The chain combines TRBV7-8 with TRBJ1-4; D is ambiguous. With 5 bases removed from V and 8 bases from J, the gap between germline ends came to 18 bases. CDR1 is SGHVS and CDR2 is FQNEAQ in the germline V gene. The CDR3 has 15 residues. The DNA for the CDR3 is TGTGCCAGCAGCCCCGGGTCGGGGTTCGGGGAAAAACTGTTTTTT. Protein product: CASSPGSGFGEKLFF.

As for this clone: Within the sample, other DNA sequences also encode this same CDR3. The chain combines TRBV5-1 with TRBJ2-3, with a possible D match to TRBD2 (6 bases). Germline V CDR1 and CDR2: SGHRS, YFSETQ. The CDR3 length is 14 residues. The V and J ends lost 4 bases and 5 bases respectively, with 14 bases between them. CDR3 in DNA: TGCGCCAGCAGCCTGGGCGGGGTAGGAGATACGCAGTATTTT. Protein product: CASSLGGVGDTQYF.